The 18 T cell receptor beta chains reported below all come from one sample, sequenced in a study of CD8 T cells in Susac syndrome. Roughly 0.45 to 1 ug RNA was reverse transcribed with random hexamers. TCRdb redid the calling of the immunoSEQ multiplex PCR reads with MiXCR, one entry per CDR3 protein. The repertoire holds approximately 150,000 distinct CDR3 sequences, with around 85% as singletons. Sequencing was done on a sample of CD8+ T cells from PBMCs. The source of these receptors is a human donor with multiple sclerosis.

The V and J genes are TRBV11-2 and TRBJ2-6, with D hard to call. V was clipped by 5 bases and J by 1 base, with 6 bases between them. Germline assignment: CDR1 SGHAT and CDR2 FQNNGV. The CDR3 spans 14 residues. The CDR3 region has the DNA TGTGCCAGCAGCCCACTTTCTGGGGCCAACGTCCTGACTTTC. This gives the protein CASSPLSGANVLTF.

The chain links TRBV4-3 to TRBJ2-2, with D possibly matching TRBD2 (5 bases). CDR1 LGHNA and CDR2 YSLEER come from the germline V gene. V lost 0 bases and J lost 6, with 11 bases in between. The length of the CDR3 is 15 residues. DNA of the CDR3: TGCGCCAGCAGCCAAGATTCGCTAGCCGCCGGGGAGCTGTTTTTT. Translation gives CASSQDSLAAGELFF.

The sample holds a few counts of this clonotype. This chain joins TRBV6-1 and TRBJ2-6; no definite D call. This CDR3 is built from 14 residues. V was pared by 6 bases and J by 1 base, with 7 bases between. Per germline, CDR1 MNHNS and CDR2 SASEGT. CDR3 DNA: TGTGCCAGCAGGTCAACATCTGGGGCCAACGTCCTGACTTTC. Amino acid sequence: CASRSTSGANVLTF.

This sequence joins TRBV3-1 and TRBJ2-2, with 8 nucleotides matching TRBD2. CDR1 is LGHDT, CDR2 YNNKEL, per germline (reference sequence). J was trimmed by 7 bases and V by 0 bases; bases with no gene match: 7. This CDR3 region has 16 residues. The DNA of the CDR3 is TGTGCCAGCAGCCAAGAGTTGGGACTAGTGAGCGGGGAGCTGTTTTTT. Residues: CASSQELGLVSGELFF. Complete variable domain (other parts from reference TRBV3-1 and TRBJ2-2): DTAVSQTPKYLVTQMGNDKSIKCEQNLGHDTMYWYKQDSKKFLKIMFSYNNKELIINETVPNRFSPKSPDKAHLNLHINSLELGDSAVYFCASSQELGLVSGELFFGEGSRLTVL.

The chain links TRBV15 to TRBJ2-3; D remains ambiguous. CDR3 length equals 12 residues. Germline V gene sequence: CDR1 LNHNV, CDR2 YYDKDF (reference sequence). Between the trimmed V and J ends, which lost 4 bases and 4 bases, there was a span of 6 bases. The CDR3 coding sequence is TGTGCCACCAGCAACTGGGCAGATACGCAGTATTTT. This codes for CATSNWADTQYF.

The chain couples TRBV5-8 to TRBJ2-3; D is unresolved. CDR1 is SGHTS and CDR2 is YDEGEE in the germline V gene. The V and J ends lost 2 bases and 4 bases respectively, with 5 bases between them. This CDR3 is built from 12 residues. CDR3 residues: CASSFRADTQYF. Here the CDR3 DNA reads TGTGCCAGCAGCTTTCGGGCAGATACGCAGTATTTT.

In this sample, this clonotype turned up a few times. This sequence joins TRBV27 and TRBJ2-3; 12 bases align to TRBD2. V dropped 5 bases and J dropped 2; count of bases not matched to a gene: 8. The CDR3 extends over 17 amino acids. Germline CDR1 reads MNHEY; CDR2 reads SMNVEV (reference sequence). CDR3 DNA: TGTGCCAGCAGTCCCACCGGACTAGCGGGGTTCACAGATACGCAGTATTTT. This codes for CASSPTGLAGFTDTQYF.

CDR3 amino acids: CARRTGNLAKNIQYF. As DNA, the CDR3 is TGTGCCAGAAGGACAGGCAACCTAGCCAAAAACATTCAGTACTTC. The chain links TRBV18 to TRBJ2-4, with 7 bases lining up with TRBD1. With V trimmed by 9 bases and J by 0 bases, 8 bases remained unmatched. Per the germline V gene, CDR1 is KGHSH and CDR2 is LQKENI. The CDR3 covers 15 residues.

This sequence joins TRBV5-1 and TRBJ2-1; D uncertain. The V end lost 3 bases, the J end lost 4 bases, and 11 bases lay between the germline ends. CDR3 length equals 14 residues. Germline lookup yields CDR1 SGHRS and CDR2 YFSETQ. The CDR3 loop reads CASSSPGNYNEQFF. The CDR3 DNA reads TGCGCCAGCAGCTCACCAGGTAATTACAATGAGCAGTTCTTC.

The J gene is TRBJ1-3, the V gene TRBV2; D remains unclear. The V end lost 4 bases, the J end lost 8 bases, and 9 bases lay between the germline ends. CDR3 length: 12 residues. Germline values: CDR1 SNHLY, CDR2 FYNNEI. The CDR3 bases are TGTGCCAGCAGTGGGAAGAACTACACCATATATTTT. As protein: CASSGKNYTIYF.

This chain connects TRBV21-1 to TRBJ2-5; TRBD1, the table's D call, lacks a check against the DNA. TRBV21-1 is deemed a pseudogene. The CDR3 is 15 residues long. The CDR3 DNA reads TGTGCCACCAGACTGTGGCAGGGTAAAAAAGAGACCCAGTACTTC. Residues: CATRLWQGKKETQYF.

This chain connects TRBV6-1 to TRBJ2-3; no reliable D call. V lost 3 bases to trimming and J lost 0 bases, with 10 bases between them. This CDR3 has 15 residues. Germline values: CDR1 MNHNS, CDR2 SASEGT. CDR3 in amino acids: CASSDWAASTDTQYF. CDR3 DNA: TGTGCCAGCAGTGATTGGGCGGCGAGCACAGATACGCAGTATTTT.

The V and J genes are TRBV25-1 and TRBJ1-2, with D uncertain. The CDR3 loop spans 11 amino acids. Germline-derived CDR1 and CDR2 are MGHDK and SYGVNS. V shed 6 bases and J shed 8 bases, with 10 bases lying between them. CDR3 DNA: TGTGCCAGCAGAAAAGAGAACGGCTACACCTTC. Residues: CASRKENGYTF.

The chain links TRBV29-1 to TRBJ2-3; D is perhaps TRBD2 (6 bases). The CDR3 totals 14 residues. V lost 1 base to trimming and J lost 2 bases, with 10 bases between them. Germline-derived CDR1 and CDR2 are SQVTM and ANQGSEA. The CDR3 nucleotides are TGCAGCGTTGAAGGAGCTAGCGTCACAGATACGCAGTATTTT. Translating it yields CSVEGASVTDTQYF.

In DNA, the CDR3 is TGTGCCAGCAGTCAGAACGACTTGACAGACAGCTCCTACAATGAGCAGTTCTTC. Translation: CASSQNDLTDSSYNEQFF. The rearrangement links TRBV28 to TRBJ2-1, with D possibly being TRBD1 (5 bases). The CDR3 is made up of 18 amino acids. Deletions cut 5 bases from V and 0 bases from J, with 20 bases between. The germline V gene encodes CDR1 MDHEN and CDR2 SYDVKM.

This clonotype was picked up one time. CDR3 in DNA: TGTGCCAGCAGCAATTTTGGAGGGAGGGCCGTCGAGACCCAGTACTTC. Translated: CASSNFGGRAVETQYF. The V gene is TRBV7-6, the J gene TRBJ2-5; TRBD2 matches 7 bases. CDR3 length: 16 amino acids. Germline trimming cut 5 bases from V and 5 bases from J; bases unmatched to any gene: 14. Germline CDR1 is SGHVS and CDR2 is FNYEAQ. The variable domain in full, completed from reference TRBV7-6 and TRBJ2-5, reads GAGVSQSPRYKVTKRGQDVALRCDPISGHVSLYWYRQALGQGPEFLTYFNYEAQQDKSGLPNDRFSAERPEGSISTLTIQRTEQRDSAMYRCASSNFGGRAVETQYFGPGTRLLVL.

The rearrangement uses TRBV28 and TRBJ1-1, with D maybe TRBD1 (5 bases). The CDR3 extends over 13 amino acids. CDR1 and CDR2 from the germline V gene are MDHEN and SYDVKM. V lost 8 bases and J 1 base, leaving 11 bases between the germline ends. Here the CDR3 DNA reads TGTGCCAGCCAGGGACTACCGAACACTGAAGCTTTCTTT. Amino acid sequence: CASQGLPNTEAFF.

In this sample, this clonotype turned up once. This chain links TRBV7-9 with TRBJ1-1; D unclear. The CDR3 consists of 12 residues. The ends were cut back, 3 bases at V and 9 bases at J, with 11 bases in the middle. Per germline, CDR1 SEHNR and CDR2 FQNEAQ (reference sequence). CDR3 sequence (DNA): TGTGCCAGCAGCTTCAGCAAAAACCAAGCTTTCTTT. It is translated as CASSFSKNQAFF.